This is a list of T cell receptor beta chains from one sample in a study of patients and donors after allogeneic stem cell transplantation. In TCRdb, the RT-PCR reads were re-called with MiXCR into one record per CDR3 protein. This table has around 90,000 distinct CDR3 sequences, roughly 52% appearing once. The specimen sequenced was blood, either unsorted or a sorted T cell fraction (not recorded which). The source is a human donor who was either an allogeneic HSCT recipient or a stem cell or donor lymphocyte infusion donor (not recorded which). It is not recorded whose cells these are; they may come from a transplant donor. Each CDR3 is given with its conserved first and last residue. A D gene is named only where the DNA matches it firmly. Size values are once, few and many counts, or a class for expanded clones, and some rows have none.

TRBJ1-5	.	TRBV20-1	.	CSAPETPSNQPQHF	TGCAGTGCTCCGGAGACCCCTAGCAATCAGCCCCAGCATTTT
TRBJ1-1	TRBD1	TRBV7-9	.	CASSRAGQGHTEAFF	TGTGCCAGCAGCAGAGCAGGACAGGGACACACTGAAGCTTTCTTT
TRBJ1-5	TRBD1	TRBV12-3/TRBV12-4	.	CASSADRVNQPQHF	TGTGCCAGCAGTGCAGACAGGGTCAATCAGCCCCAGCATTTT
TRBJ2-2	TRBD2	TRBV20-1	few	CSARGTSGRERLGTGELFF	TGCAGTGCTAGAGGGACTAGCGGGAGGGAAAGGCTTGGCACCGGGGAGCTGTTTTTT
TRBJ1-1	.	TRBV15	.	CAIPGRTNTEAFF	TGTGCCATCCCGGGACGGACGAACACTGAAGCTTTCTTT
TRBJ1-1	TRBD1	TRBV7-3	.	CASSLEGQGRAFF	TGTGCCAGCAGCTTAGAGGGACAGGGGAGGGCTTTCTTT
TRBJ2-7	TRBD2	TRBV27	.	CASTRGGGGSYEQYF	TGTGCCAGCACTCGGGGTGGCGGGGGTTCCTACGAGCAGTACTTC
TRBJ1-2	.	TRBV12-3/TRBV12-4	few	CASSPQGAQFYGYTF	TGTGCCAGCAGTCCCCAGGGAGCCCAATTCTATGGCTACACCTTC
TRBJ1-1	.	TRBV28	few	CASSLSNLMNTEAFF	TGTGCCAGCAGTTTATCTAACCTCATGAACACTGAAGCTTTCTTT
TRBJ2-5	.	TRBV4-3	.	CASSQDRSGETQYF	TGCGCCAGCAGCCAAGATCGTAGCGGAGAGACCCAGTACTTC